Listed below are T cell receptor beta chains from one sample, sequenced in a study of T cell repertoires in cytomegalovirus infection. TCRdb analysed the reads with MiXCR anew, one entry per CDR3 protein. The repertoire holds around 430,000 distinct CDR3 sequences, with more than 40% as singletons. These TCRs' antigens remain unknown. The starting material was cultured PBMCs, obtained from culture after CMV antigen stimulation. Receptors were obtained from a human donor in good health (CMV status not recorded). Some clones in this sample may be carry-over from other donors' samples. Each CDR3 is given with its conserved first and last residue. A D gene is named only where the DNA matches it firmly. Clone size is not always given. Where it is, it says once, few, many or a class for expanded clones.

len	v_gene	abundance	j_gene	d_gene	CDR3aa	CDR3nt
16	TRBV11-1	.	TRBJ1-1	TRBD1	CASSLAGTGTNTEAFF	TGTGCCAGCAGCTTAGCGGGGACAGGGACGAACACTGAAGCTTTCTTT
14	TRBV19	.	TRBJ1-5	.	CASSIRAGYQPQHF	TGTGCCAGTAGTATCAGGGCAGGGTATCAGCCCCAGCATTTT
13	TRBV6-1	.	TRBJ2-1	TRBD1	CATLQGKSNEQFF	TGTGCCACCTTACAGGGGAAGTCGAATGAGCAGTTCTTC
14	TRBV2	few	TRBJ2-7	.	CASTLGEGLFEQYF	TGTGCCAGCACCCTTGGCGAGGGACTCTTCGAGCAGTACTTC
15	TRBV4-1	.	TRBJ1-2	.	CASSPRWISNYGYTF	TGCGCCAGCAGCCCCAGGTGGATTAGTAACTATGGCTACACCTTC
13	TRBV6-1	few	TRBJ2-5	.	CASRLRVGETQYF	TGTGCCAGCAGACTCAGGGTTGGAGAGACCCAGTACTTC
12	TRBV7-9	few	TRBJ1-5	.	CASSLWGQPQHF	TGTGCCAGCAGCCTTTGGGGTCAGCCCCAGCATTTT
18	TRBV7-6	.	TRBJ2-6	TRBD2	CASSTSSGGSSGANVLTF	TGTGCCAGCAGCACCTCTAGCGGGGGCTCCTCTGGGGCCAACGTCCTGACTTTC
14	TRBV5-1	.	TRBJ1-1	.	CASSFWGQNTEAFF	TGCGCCAGCAGCTTTTGGGGACAGAACACTGAAGCTTTCTTT
15	TRBV4-3	.	TRBJ1-2	.	CASSQDHFRPGGYTF	TGCGCCAGCAGCCAAGATCATTTCCGACCCGGCGGCTACACCTTC
13	TRBV4-1	few	TRBJ1-2	.	CASSQVGFGGYTF	TGCGCCAGCAGCCAAGTTGGCTTCGGGGGCTACACCTTC
19	TRBV6-6	.	TRBJ2-5	TRBD2	CASSYSWLAGGLHQETQYF	TGTGCCAGCAGTTACTCGTGGCTAGCGGGGGGGCTTCACCAAGAGACCCAGTACTTC
17	TRBV4-1	few	TRBJ2-6	.	CASSQGATEFGANVLTF	TGCGCCAGCAGCCAAGGGGCGACGGAATTTGGGGCCAACGTCCTGACTTTC
12	TRBV12-3/TRBV12-4	few	TRBJ2-2	.	CASSWGTGELFF	TGTGCCAGCAGCTGGGGGACCGGGGAGCTGTTTTTT
15	TRBV11-2	.	TRBJ2-7	.	CASSSAYGSSYEQYF	TGTGCCAGCAGCTCTGCCTACGGGAGCTCCTACGAGCAGTACTTC
16	TRBV7-2	few	TRBJ1-2	TRBD1	CASSLVGGQGGWGYTF	TGTGCCAGCAGCTTAGTTGGAGGACAGGGGGGGTGGGGCTACACCTTC
16	TRBV19	.	TRBJ1-2	.	CASSISWRATNYGYTF	TGTGCCAGTAGTATTTCCTGGAGAGCAACTAACTATGGCTACACCTTC